This T cell receptor beta chain came from a study of cytomegalovirus exposure and HLA in healthy donors. Germline loops: CDR1 MNHNS, CDR2 SASEGT. The CDR3 is 15 amino acids. Trimming cost V 7 bases and J 4 bases; bases outside gene matches: 10. Using immunoSEQ multiplex PCR, the repertoire was profiled, and TCRdb retains in-frame clones only, with some absent. The sample holds around 190,000 clones, 85% seen once. Concerning this clone itself: Its antigen remains unknown.

Findings of the study overall: There were some public TCRs occurring in many donors, but most TCR sequences were rare. The authors listed around 150 TCR beta chains as cytomegalovirus-associated. Reported results showed that the classifier diagnosed cytomegalovirus status with high specificity and sensitivity.

The specimen was PBMCs. This TCR was sampled from a man in his late teens or twenties in good health and CMV-seropositive. This rearrangement joins TRBV6-1 to TRBJ1-2; TRBD1 matches 9 bases. CDR3: CASKRTGEGSYGYTF. CDR3 in DNA: TGTGCCAGCAAGAGGACAGGGGAGGGTAGCTATGGCTACACCTTC.